This TCR beta chain originates from a study of immune characterization of retroperitoneal liposarcoma. This clonotype is medium-sized in the sample. TCRdb re-derived calls from the PCR reads in MiXCR, one entry per CDR3 protein. This table has over 6,000 distinct CDR3 sequences, over 25% appearing once. The germline V gene has CDR1 KGHDR and CDR2 SFDVKD. The CDR3 spans 17 residues. With 4 bases removed from V and 2 bases from J, the gap between germline ends came to 17 bases. The J gene is TRBJ2-1, the V gene TRBV24-1, with D perhaps matching TRBD2 (5 bases). The clonotype was recovered from a male donor with retroperitoneal liposarcoma. The sample consisted of blood. CDR3 coding DNA: TGTGCCACCAGTGACTTCATTCCGGGATCTACCTACAATGAGCAGTTCTTC. Translated: CATSDFIPGSTYNEQFF.